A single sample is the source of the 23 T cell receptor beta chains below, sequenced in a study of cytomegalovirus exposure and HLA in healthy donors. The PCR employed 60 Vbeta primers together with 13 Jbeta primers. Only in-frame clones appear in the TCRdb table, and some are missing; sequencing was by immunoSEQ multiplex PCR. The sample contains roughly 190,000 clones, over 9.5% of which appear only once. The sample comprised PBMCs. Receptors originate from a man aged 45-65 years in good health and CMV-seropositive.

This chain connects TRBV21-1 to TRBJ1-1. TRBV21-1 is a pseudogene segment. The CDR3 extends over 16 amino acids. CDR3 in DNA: TGTGCCAGCAGCAGGAGAGGGAGGGATGGTTCTGTTGAAGCTTTCTTT. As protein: CASSRRGRDGSVEAFF.

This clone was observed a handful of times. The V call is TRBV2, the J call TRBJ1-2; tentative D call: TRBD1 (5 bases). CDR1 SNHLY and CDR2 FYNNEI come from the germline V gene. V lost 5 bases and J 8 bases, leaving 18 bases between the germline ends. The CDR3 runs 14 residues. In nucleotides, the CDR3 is TGTGCCAGCAGTTCGGGGGAGGTGACCTGGGGCTACACCTTC. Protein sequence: CASSSGEVTWGYTF.

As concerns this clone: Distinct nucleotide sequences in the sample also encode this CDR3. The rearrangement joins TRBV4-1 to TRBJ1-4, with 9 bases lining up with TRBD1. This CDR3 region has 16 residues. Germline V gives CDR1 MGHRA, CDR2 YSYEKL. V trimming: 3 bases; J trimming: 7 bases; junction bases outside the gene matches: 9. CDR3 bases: TGCGCCAGCAGCCACTCTGGACAGGGGTACGGTGAAAAACTGTTTTTT. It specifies CASSHSGQGYGEKLFF.

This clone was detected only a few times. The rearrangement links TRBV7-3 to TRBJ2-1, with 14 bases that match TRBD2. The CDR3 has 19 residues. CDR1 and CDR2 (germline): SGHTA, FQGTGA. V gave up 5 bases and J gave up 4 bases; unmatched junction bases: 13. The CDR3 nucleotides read TGTGCCAGCAGCCCCCACCTGACTAGCGGGGGGGCAAGGTACAATGAGCAGTTCTTC. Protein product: CASSPHLTSGGARYNEQFF.

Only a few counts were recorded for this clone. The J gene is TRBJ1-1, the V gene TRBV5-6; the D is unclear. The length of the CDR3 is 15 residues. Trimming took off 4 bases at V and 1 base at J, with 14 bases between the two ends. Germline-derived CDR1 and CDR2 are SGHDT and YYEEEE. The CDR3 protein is CASSPRWRQNTEAFF. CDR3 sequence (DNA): TGTGCCAGCAGCCCGCGGTGGCGGCAGAACACTGAAGCTTTCTTT.

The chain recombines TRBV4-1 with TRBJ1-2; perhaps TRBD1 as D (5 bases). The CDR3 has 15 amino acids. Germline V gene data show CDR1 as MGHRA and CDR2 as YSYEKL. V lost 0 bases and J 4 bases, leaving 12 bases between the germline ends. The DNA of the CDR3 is TGCGCCAGCAGCCAAGATGACAGACTTGTCTATGGCTACACCTTC. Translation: CASSQDDRLVYGYTF.

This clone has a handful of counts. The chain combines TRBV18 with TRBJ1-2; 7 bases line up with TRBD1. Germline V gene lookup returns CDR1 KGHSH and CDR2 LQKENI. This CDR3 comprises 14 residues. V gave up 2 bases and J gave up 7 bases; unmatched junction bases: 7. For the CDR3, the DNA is TGTGCCAGCTCACCAGCAGGGGGGTTTAGTGGCTACACCTTC. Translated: CASSPAGGFSGYTF.

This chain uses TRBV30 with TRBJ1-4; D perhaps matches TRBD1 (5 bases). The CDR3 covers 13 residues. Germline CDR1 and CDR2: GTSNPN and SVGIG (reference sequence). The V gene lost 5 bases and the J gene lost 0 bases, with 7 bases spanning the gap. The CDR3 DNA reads TGTGCCTGGCAGGGTTCAACTAATGAAAAACTGTTTTTT. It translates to CAWQGSTNEKLFF. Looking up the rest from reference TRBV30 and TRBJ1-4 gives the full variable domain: SQTIHQWPATLVQPVGSPLSLECTVEGTSNPNLYWYRQAAGRGLQLLFYSVGIGQISSEVPQNLSASRPQDRQFILSSKKLLLSDSGFYLCAWQGSTNEKLFFGSGTQLSVL.

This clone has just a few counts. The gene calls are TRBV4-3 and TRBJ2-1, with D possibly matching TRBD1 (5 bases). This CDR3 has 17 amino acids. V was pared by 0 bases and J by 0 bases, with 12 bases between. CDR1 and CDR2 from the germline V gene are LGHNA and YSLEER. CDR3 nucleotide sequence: TGCGCCAGCAGCCAAGATTGGGGCGGAAGCTCCTACAATGAGCAGTTCTTC. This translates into CASSQDWGGSSYNEQFF.

CDR3 bases: TGTGCCAGCAGGAGGACAGTCCCGGCCTACGAGCAGTACGTC. This codes for CASRRTVPAYEQYV. V is TRBV6-6 and J is TRBJ2-7, with D tentatively TRBD1 (6 bases). V was trimmed by 6 bases and J by 2 bases, leaving 14 bases between them. The CDR3 length is 14 residues. Looked up from germline, CDR1 is MNHNY and CDR2 is SVGAGI (reference sequence).

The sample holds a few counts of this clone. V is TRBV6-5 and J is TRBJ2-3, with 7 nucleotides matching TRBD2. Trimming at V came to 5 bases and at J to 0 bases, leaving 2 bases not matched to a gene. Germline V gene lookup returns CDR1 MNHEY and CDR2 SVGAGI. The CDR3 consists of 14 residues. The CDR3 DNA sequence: TGTGCCAGCAGTAGCGGGACCAGCACAGATACGCAGTATTTT. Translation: CASSSGTSTDTQYF.

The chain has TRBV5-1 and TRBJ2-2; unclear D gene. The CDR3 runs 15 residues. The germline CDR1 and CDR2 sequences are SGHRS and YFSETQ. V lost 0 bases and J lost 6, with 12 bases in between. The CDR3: CASSLATRSPGELFF. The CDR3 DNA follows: TGCGCCAGCAGCTTGGCCACGAGGAGTCCCGGGGAGCTGTTTTTT.

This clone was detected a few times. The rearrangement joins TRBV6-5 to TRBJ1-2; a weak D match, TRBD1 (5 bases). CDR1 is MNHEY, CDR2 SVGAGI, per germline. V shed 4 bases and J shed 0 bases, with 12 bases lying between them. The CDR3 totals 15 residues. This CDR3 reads CASSSPTATNYGYTF. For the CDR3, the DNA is TGTGCCAGCAGTTCCCCGACAGCAACTAACTATGGCTACACCTTC.

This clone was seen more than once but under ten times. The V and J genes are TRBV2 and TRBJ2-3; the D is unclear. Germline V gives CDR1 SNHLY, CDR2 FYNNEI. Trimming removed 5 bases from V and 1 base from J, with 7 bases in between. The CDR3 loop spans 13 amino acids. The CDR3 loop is CASSSQGTDTQYF. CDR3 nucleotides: TGTGCCAGCAGTTCCCAGGGCACAGATACGCAGTATTTT. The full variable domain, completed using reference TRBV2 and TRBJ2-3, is EPEVTQTPSHQVTQMGQEVILRCVPISNHLYFYWYRQILGQKVEFLVSFYNNEISEKSEIFDDQFSVERPDGSNFTLKIRSTKLEDSAMYFCASSSQGTDTQYFGPGTRLTVL.

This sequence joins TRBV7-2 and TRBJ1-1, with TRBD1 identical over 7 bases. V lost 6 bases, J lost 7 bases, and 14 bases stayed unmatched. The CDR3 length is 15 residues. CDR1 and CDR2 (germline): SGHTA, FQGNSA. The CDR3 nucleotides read TGTGCCAGCAGTGCGTACGGACAGGCTTTAGTTGAAGCTTTCTTT. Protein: CASSAYGQALVEAFF.

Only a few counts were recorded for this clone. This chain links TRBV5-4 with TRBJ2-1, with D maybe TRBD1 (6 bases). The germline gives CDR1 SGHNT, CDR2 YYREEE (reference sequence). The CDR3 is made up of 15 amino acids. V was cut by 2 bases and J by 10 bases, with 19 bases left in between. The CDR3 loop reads CASSFMGAGIGEQFF. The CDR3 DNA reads TGTGCCAGCAGCTTCATGGGGGCAGGAATTGGGGAGCAGTTCTTC.

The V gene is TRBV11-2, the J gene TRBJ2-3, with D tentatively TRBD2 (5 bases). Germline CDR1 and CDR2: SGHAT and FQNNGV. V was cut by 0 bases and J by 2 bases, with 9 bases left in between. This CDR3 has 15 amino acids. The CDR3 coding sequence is TGTGCCAGCAGCTTAGATAGACGGGACACAGATACGCAGTATTTT. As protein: CASSLDRRDTDTQYF. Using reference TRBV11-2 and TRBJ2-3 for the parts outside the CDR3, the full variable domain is EAGVAQSPRYKIIEKRQSVAFWCNPISGHATLYWYQQILGQGPKLLIQFQNNGVVDDSQLPKDRFSAERLKGVDSTLKIQPAKLEDSAVYLCASSLDRRDTDTQYFGPGTRLTVL.

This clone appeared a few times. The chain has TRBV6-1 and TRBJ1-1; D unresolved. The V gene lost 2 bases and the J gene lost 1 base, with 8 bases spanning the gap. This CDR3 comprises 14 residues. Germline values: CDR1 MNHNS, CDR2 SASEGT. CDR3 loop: CASSELKPNTEAFF. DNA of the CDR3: TGTGCCAGCAGTGAATTGAAGCCGAACACTGAAGCTTTCTTT.

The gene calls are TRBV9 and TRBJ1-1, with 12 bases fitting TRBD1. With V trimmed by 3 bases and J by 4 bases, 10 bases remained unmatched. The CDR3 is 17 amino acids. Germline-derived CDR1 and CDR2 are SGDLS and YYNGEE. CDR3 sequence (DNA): TGTGCCAGCAGCGAGGGACAGGGGGCGAGAGGGGTCACTGAAGCTTTCTTT. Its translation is CASSEGQGARGVTEAFF.

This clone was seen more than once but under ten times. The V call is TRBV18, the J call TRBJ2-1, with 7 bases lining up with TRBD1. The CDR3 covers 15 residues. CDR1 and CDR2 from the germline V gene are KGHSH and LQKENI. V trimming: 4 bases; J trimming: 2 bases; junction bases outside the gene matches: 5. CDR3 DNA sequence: TGTGCCAGCTCACTTCGACAGGGCGCCTACAATGAGCAGTTCTTC. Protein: CASSLRQGAYNEQFF.

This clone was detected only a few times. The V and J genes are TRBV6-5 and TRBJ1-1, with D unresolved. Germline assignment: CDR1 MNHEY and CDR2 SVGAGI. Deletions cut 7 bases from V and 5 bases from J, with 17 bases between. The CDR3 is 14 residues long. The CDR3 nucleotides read TGTGCCAGCATCAAGGAGGAGGGAGCGACTGAAGCTTTCTTT. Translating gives CASIKEEGATEAFF.

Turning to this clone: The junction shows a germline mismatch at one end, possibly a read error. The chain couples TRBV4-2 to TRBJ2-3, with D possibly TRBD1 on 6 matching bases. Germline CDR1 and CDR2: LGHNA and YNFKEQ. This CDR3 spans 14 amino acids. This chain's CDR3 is CASSRTGSRDTQYF. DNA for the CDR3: TGTGCCAGCAGCCGCACAGGGAGCAGAGATACGCAGTATTTT.

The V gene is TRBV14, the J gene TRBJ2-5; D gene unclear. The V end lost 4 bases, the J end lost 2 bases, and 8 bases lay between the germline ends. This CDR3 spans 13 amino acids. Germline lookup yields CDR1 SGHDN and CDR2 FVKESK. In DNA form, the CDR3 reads TGTGCCAGCAGCCTCTTTTCGCAAGAGACCCAGTACTTC. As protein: CASSLFSQETQYF.